This T cell receptor (beta chain) originates from a study of control samples from healthy donors and cancer patients. Profiled with immunoSEQ multiplex PCR; TCRdb holds only in-frame clones, not every one. The sample carries fewer than 20,000 clones, over 80% recorded once. V was pared by 8 bases and J by 1 base, with 10 bases of the junction left unmatched. The germline CDR1 and CDR2 sequences are LNHNV and YYDKDF (reference sequence). This CDR3 comprises 16 residues. The chain recombines TRBV15 with TRBJ2-3; 9 nucleotides match TRBD2. This receptor was identified in a woman aged 70-85 years with colorectal cancer. Sequencing was done on a sample of PBMCs. The CDR3 sequence: CATGWREGRGTDTQYF. The CDR3 DNA is TGTGCCACCGGATGGCGGGAGGGCCGGGGCACAGATACGCAGTATTTT.